These 32 T cell receptor beta chains came from one sample sequenced in a study of cytomegalovirus exposure and HLA in healthy donors. Primers for the PCR totalled 60 Vbeta and 13 Jbeta. This table comes from immunoSEQ multiplex PCR, and its TCRdb copy is limited to in-frame clones, with some not included. The sample contains under 250,000 clones, around 85% of which appear only once. The specimen sequenced was PBMCs. The receptor source for this set is a man aged 50 or older in good health and CMV-seronegative.

This clone was seen once. The chain employs TRBV28 and TRBJ1-5; a weak D match, TRBD1 (6 bases). The germline V and J ends were trimmed by 1 base and 2 bases, with 12 bases remaining between them. Germline V gene data show CDR1 as MDHEN and CDR2 as SYDVKM. CDR3 length: 16 residues. In DNA, the CDR3 is TGTGCCAGCAGTTTATCTCAGGGGCCTGGCAATCAGCCCCAGCATTTT. This translates into CASSLSQGPGNQPQHF.

The chain links TRBV11-2 to TRBJ2-7, with 13 bases aligning to TRBD2. V lost 5 bases and J lost 0; bases outside the gene matches: 10. The CDR3 length is 18 residues. The germline gives CDR1 SGHAT, CDR2 FQNNGV. CDR3 region: CASSPRTSGRPSSYEQYF. CDR3 DNA: TGTGCCAGCAGCCCTCGGACTAGCGGGAGACCAAGCTCCTACGAGCAGTACTTC.

The chain couples TRBV19 to TRBJ1-2; D remains unclear. This CDR3 has 13 residues. V lost 10 bases, J lost 3 bases, and 15 bases lay in between. Germline CDR1 is LNHDA and CDR2 is SQIVND (reference sequence). CDR3: CATSRDDYYGYTF. The DNA for the CDR3 is TGTGCCACCTCCCGGGATGATTACTATGGCTACACCTTC.

This chain uses TRBV5-1 with TRBJ2-5, with TRBD2 identical over 9 bases. CDR1 and CDR2 (germline): SGHRS, YFSETQ. The V gene end was trimmed by 4 bases and the J gene end by 1 base; junction bases not matched to a gene: 5. This CDR3 is built from 15 residues. The CDR3 sequence: CASSPRTSAQETQYF. The CDR3 nucleotides read TGCGCCAGCAGCCCTAGGACTAGCGCCCAAGAGACCCAGTACTTC.

For this clone: The same CDR3 also results from other DNA sequences found in this sample. The J gene is TRBJ2-7, the V gene TRBV27; D is ambiguous. Germline V gene sequence: CDR1 MNHEY, CDR2 SMNVEV (reference sequence). CDR3 length: 13 amino acids. V dropped 2 bases and J dropped 2 bases, with 7 bases sitting between them. The CDR3 DNA follows: TGTGCCAGCAGTTTAGGCCCGACCTACGAGCAGTACTTC. This sequence encodes CASSLGPTYEQYF.

This clone is a singleton in its sample. The chain uses TRBV28 and TRBJ2-7; TRBD1 matches at 9 bases. The CDR3 loop spans 14 amino acids. The germline V gene has CDR1 MDHEN and CDR2 SYDVKM. V trimming: 3 bases; J trimming: 2 bases; junction bases outside the gene matches: 2. The CDR3 protein is CASSLGQGAYEQYF. The CDR3 coding sequence is TGTGCCAGCAGTTTGGGACAGGGAGCCTACGAGCAGTACTTC. The variable domain in full, completed from reference TRBV28 and TRBJ2-7, reads DVKVTQSSRYLVKRTGEKVFLECVQDMDHENMFWYRQDPGLGLRLIYFSYDVKMKEKGDIPEGYSVSREKKERFSLILESASTNQTSMYLCASSLGQGAYEQYFGPGTRLTVT.

The gene calls are TRBV11-2 and TRBJ2-5; 12 positions agree with TRBD2. From germline, CDR1 is SGHAT and CDR2 FQNNGV. The CDR3 spans 15 residues. V lost 5 bases and J lost 2; bases outside the gene matches: 3. CDR3: CASSRTSGTQETQYF. The DNA for the CDR3 is TGTGCCAGCAGCCGGACTAGCGGGACGCAAGAGACCCAGTACTTC.

This chain uses TRBV6-5 with TRBJ2-5; 7 bases agree with TRBD2. The length of the CDR3 is 16 residues. CDR1 and CDR2 (germline): MNHEY, SVGAGI. V was clipped by 0 bases and J by 2 bases; unmatched bases: 6. The CDR3 sequence: CASSYSTLAEQETQYF. In DNA form, the CDR3 reads TGTGCCAGCAGTTACTCGACTCTAGCGGAGCAAGAGACCCAGTACTTC.

The chain links TRBV6-1 to TRBJ1-1; 10 bases align to TRBD1. In germline, CDR1 is MNHNS, CDR2 SASEGT. This CDR3 contains 15 residues. The trim removed 5 bases at V and 3 bases at J, leaving 6 bases unmatched. CDR3 DNA: TGTGCCAGCAGTTTCACGGGACAGGGGTACACTGAAGCTTTCTTT. Its translation is CASSFTGQGYTEAFF.

CDR3 residues: CASSLAGGGLYEQFF. CDR3 nucleotides: TGTGCCAGCAGCCTAGCGGGAGGGGGTTTGTATGAGCAGTTCTTC. This chain links TRBV6-5 with TRBJ2-1; 12 nucleotides line up with TRBD2. The germline CDR1 and CDR2 sequences are MNHEY and SVGAGI. The CDR3 contains 15 residues. V was clipped by 6 bases and J by 8 bases; unmatched bases: 8.

The rearrangement uses TRBV14 and TRBJ2-7; 10 bases are a match to TRBD2. Per germline, CDR1 SGHDN and CDR2 FVKESK. V dropped 0 bases and J dropped 6; count of bases not matched to a gene: 5. The CDR3 is 15 residues long. CDR3 region: CASSQDPSGRSEQYF. As DNA, the CDR3 is TGTGCCAGCAGCCAAGATCCTAGCGGGAGATCCGAGCAGTACTTC.

This chain joins TRBV6-1 and TRBJ2-5, with D perhaps TRBD1 (5 bases). Trimming cost V 4 bases and J 1 base, with 13 bases left between them. The CDR3 covers 15 residues. Per the germline V gene, CDR1 is MNHNS and CDR2 is SASEGT. DNA for the CDR3: TGTGCCAGCAGTGTAATGGCAGGGCCCCAAGAGACCCAGTACTTC. It specifies CASSVMAGPQETQYF.

The chain employs TRBV6-5 and TRBJ2-7; 7 nucleotides line up with TRBD1. V trimming: 5 bases; J trimming: 5 bases; junction bases outside the gene matches: 6. Per germline, CDR1 MNHEY and CDR2 SVGAGI. The CDR3 has 13 residues. DNA for the CDR3: TGTGCCAGCAGTCAAGGGGGCGCGAACGAGCAGTACTTC. The encoded protein is CASSQGGANEQYF.

This clone was counted a few times. The chain combines TRBV5-4 with TRBJ2-1; 8 bases map to TRBD2. The germline V gene has CDR1 SGHNT and CDR2 YYREEE (reference sequence). This CDR3 spans 16 amino acids. Losses at the gene ends were 4 bases for V and 0 bases for J; bases not matched to a gene: 6. CDR3 loop: CASSIGLASSYNEQFF. DNA of the CDR3: TGTGCCAGCAGCATAGGACTAGCAAGCTCCTACAATGAGCAGTTCTTC.

The CDR3 spells CASRQTGGSNQPQHF. CDR3 nucleotide sequence: TGTGCCAGCAGGCAGACAGGGGGCAGCAATCAGCCCCAGCATTTT. The V call is TRBV6-5, the J call TRBJ1-5; TRBD1 matches 10 bases. Germline V CDR1 and CDR2: MNHEY, SVGAGI. Trimming cost V 6 bases and J 1 base; bases outside gene matches: 3. The CDR3 sequence is 15 residues long.

The genes are TRBV30 and TRBJ2-3; a weak D match, TRBD2 (6 bases). The CDR3 spans 15 residues. Germline loops: CDR1 GTSNPN, CDR2 SVGIG (reference sequence). The V and J ends lost 1 base and 2 bases respectively, with 13 bases between them. For the CDR3, the DNA is TGTGCCTGGAGTGCCGGTAGCGGTTACACAGATACGCAGTATTTT. Translation gives CAWSAGSGYTDTQYF. The full variable domain, its missing parts supplied by reference TRBV30 and TRBJ2-3, is SQTIHQWPATLVQPVGSPLSLECTVEGTSNPNLYWYRQAAGRGLQLLFYSVGIGQISSEVPQNLSASRPQDRQFILSSKKLLLSDSGFYLCAWSAGSGYTDTQYFGPGTRLTVL.

The gene calls are TRBV5-1 and TRBJ2-7; possible D gene TRBD1, 6 bases. CDR1 is SGHRS and CDR2 is YFSETQ in the germline V gene. The CDR3 covers 13 residues. With 6 bases removed from V and 2 bases from J, the gap between germline ends came to 12 bases. The CDR3 spells CASTPGQTYEQYF. The CDR3 DNA reads as TGCGCCAGCACTCCGGGACAAACCTACGAGCAGTACTTC.

CDR3: CASSEVYGRGDEKLFF. The CDR3 DNA follows: TGTGCCAGCAGTGAAGTTTATGGGAGGGGGGATGAAAAACTGTTTTTT. The J gene is TRBJ1-4, the V gene TRBV6-1; tentative D call: TRBD1 (6 bases). This CDR3 has 16 amino acids. CDR1 is MNHNS and CDR2 is SASEGT in the germline V gene. Trimming stripped 1 base from V and 6 bases from J, with 15 bases between.

The V call is TRBV28, the J call TRBJ1-1; maybe TRBD1 (6 bases). Trimming removed 5 bases from V and 8 bases from J, with 21 bases in between. Germline V gene data show CDR1 as MDHEN and CDR2 as SYDVKM. This CDR3 region has 15 residues. The DNA of the CDR3 is TGTGCCAGCAGTACCACAGGGAGTGGATCCAGGGAAGCTTTCTTT. This codes for CASSTTGSGSREAFF.

This clone has just a few counts. The rearrangement joins TRBV27 to TRBJ1-2; 8 bases line up with TRBD1. V shed 2 bases, J shed 4 bases, and the junction held 3 bases outside the gene matches. Looked up from germline, CDR1 is MNHEY and CDR2 is SMNVEV (reference sequence). There are 14 residues in the CDR3. The CDR3 loop is CASSLGQGLYGYTF. The DNA of the CDR3 is TGTGCCAGCAGTTTAGGACAGGGTCTCTATGGCTACACCTTC.

The chain uses TRBV28 and TRBJ1-5; the match to TRBD1 covers 8 bases. Trimming at V came to 6 bases and at J to 2 bases, leaving 3 bases not matched to a gene. Germline CDR1 reads MDHEN; CDR2 reads SYDVKM. The CDR3 is 14 amino acids. CDR3 bases: TGTGCCAGCAGGGACAGGGTGGGCAATCAGCCCCAGCATTTT. Residues: CASRDRVGNQPQHF.

The chain uses TRBV28 and TRBJ1-1; D perhaps matches TRBD1 (6 bases). V lost 2 bases and J lost 3, with 13 bases in between. The CDR3 loop spans 15 amino acids. Germline V lookup: CDR1 MDHEN, CDR2 SYDVKM. The CDR3 sequence: CASSLRGLVDTEAFF. Written as DNA, the CDR3 is TGTGCCAGCAGTTTAAGGGGGTTGGTAGACACTGAAGCTTTCTTT.

This chain connects TRBV14 to TRBJ2-7; the match to TRBD1 covers 9 bases. The ends lost 4 bases at V and 1 base at J; junction bases unmatched: 8. CDR1 is SGHDN and CDR2 is FVKESK in the germline V gene. The CDR3 sequence is 16 residues long. The DNA of the CDR3 is TGTGCCAGCAGCCTTTTCACCGGGACAGGGTCCTACGAGCAGTACTTC. It yields the protein CASSLFTGTGSYEQYF.

The rearrangement joins TRBV7-2 to TRBJ2-5; D is perhaps TRBD2 (6 bases). Matching the DNA end better, TRBJ2-7 makes the J call doubtful. Germline V CDR1 and CDR2: SGHTA, FQGNSA. There are 15 residues in the CDR3. The CDR3 nucleotides read TGTGCCAGCAGCTTAGCTATCGGGAGAGGCTACGAGCAGTACTTC. As protein: CASSLAIGRGYEQYF.

The V call is TRBV14, the J call TRBJ1-1; D is unresolved. CDR3 length: 14 amino acids. CDR1 SGHDN and CDR2 FVKESK come from the germline V gene. V dropped 4 bases and J dropped 5 bases, with 14 bases sitting between them. The CDR3 is CASSPHSWRTEAFF. DNA of the CDR3: TGTGCCAGCAGCCCCCATTCATGGAGGACTGAAGCTTTCTTT.

The genes are TRBV5-1 and TRBJ1-1; 9 nucleotides match TRBD1. This CDR3 has 15 amino acids. The ends lost 4 bases at V and 3 bases at J; junction bases unmatched: 7. CDR1 and CDR2 from the germline V gene are SGHRS and YFSETQ. CDR3 nucleotide sequence: TGCGCCAGCAGCCCCCGGACAGGGGTCGACACTGAAGCTTTCTTT. This codes for CASSPRTGVDTEAFF.

This clone has more than one count but fewer than ten. This chain joins TRBV30 and TRBJ1-1; 9 nucleotides match TRBD1. The J segment lost 2 bases and the V segment lost 2 bases, leaving 9 bases of the junction unmatched. Germline CDR1 GTSNPN, CDR2 SVGIG (reference sequence). The CDR3 length is 16 residues. The CDR3 bases are TGTGCCTGGAGTACTACAGGGGGCGCGTTTAACACTGAAGCTTTCTTT. Amino acids: CAWSTTGGAFNTEAFF.

The gene calls are TRBV27 and TRBJ2-5; TRBD1 matches 8 bases. Germline V gene lookup returns CDR1 MNHEY and CDR2 SMNVEV (reference sequence). With V trimmed by 2 bases and J by 5 bases, 4 bases remained unmatched. CDR3 length: 14 amino acids. CDR3: CASSLRTGKETQYF. DNA of the CDR3: TGTGCCAGCAGTTTAAGGACAGGGAAGGAGACCCAGTACTTC.

In this sample, this clone turned up a few times. This chain connects TRBV7-2 to TRBJ2-1; 14 bases are shared with TRBD2. CDR1 and CDR2 (germline): SGHTA, FQGNSA. The trim removed 7 bases at V and 7 bases at J, leaving 6 bases unmatched. This CDR3 has 15 residues. This CDR3 reads CASTTRTSGGNEQFF. CDR3 DNA: TGTGCCAGCACTACTAGGACTAGCGGGGGGAATGAGCAGTTCTTC.

The chain uses TRBV30 and TRBJ2-1; D perhaps matches TRBD2 (6 bases). This CDR3 has 17 amino acids. Trimming took off 1 base at V and 7 bases at J, with 23 bases between the two ends. Germline V gene sequence: CDR1 GTSNPN, CDR2 SVGIG (reference sequence). CDR3 region: CAWSARRSGLGQNEQFF. The CDR3 DNA reads TGTGCCTGGAGTGCCCGCCGTAGCGGCCTAGGGCAGAATGAGCAGTTCTTC.

This chain links TRBV5-8 with TRBJ2-5; the match to TRBD1 covers 7 bases. CDR3 length: 15 residues. Trimming at V came to 4 bases and at J to 5 bases, leaving 11 bases not matched to a gene. Germline CDR1 reads SGHTS; CDR2 reads YDEGEE. CDR3 coding DNA: TGTGCCAGCAGCCCGGCAGGGGGAAGCAAGGAGACCCAGTACTTC. Its translation: CASSPAGGSKETQYF. Full variable domain (outside the CDR3, taken from reference TRBV5-8 and TRBJ2-5): EAGVTQSPTHLIKTRGQQATLRCSPISGHTSVYWYQQALGLGLQFLLWYDEGEERNRGNFPPRFSGRQFPNYSSELNVNALELEDSALYLCASSPAGGSKETQYFGPGTRLLVL.

The genes are TRBV9 and TRBJ2-3; TRBD2 aligns across 14 bases. This CDR3 region has 17 residues. V was pared by 0 bases and J by 6 bases, with 6 bases of the junction left unmatched. CDR1 is SGDLS and CDR2 is YYNGEE in the germline V gene. This CDR3 is CASSVGGTSGGRDTQYF. The DNA for the CDR3 is TGTGCCAGCAGCGTAGGTGGGACTAGCGGGGGTCGGGATACGCAGTATTTT.